This is a list of T cell receptor beta chains from one sample in a study of T cell repertoires in cytomegalovirus infection. What these receptors recognize is not known. From the reads, TCRdb called clonotypes with MiXCR, one entry per CDR3 protein. This sample has 80,000 or so distinct CDR3 sequences, with 35% to 50% found just once. The sequencing used CD8+ T cells from cultured PBMCs, collected from culture after CMV antigen stimulation. Receptors were obtained from a human donor in good health (CMV status not recorded). Some clones in this sample may be carry-over from other donors' samples. Each CDR3 is given with its conserved first and last residue. The order of the fields is J gene, clone size, D gene, V gene, CDR3 protein, CDR3 DNA. The D gene is left open where the match is weak. The size entry is marked missing in some rows and otherwise reads once, few, many or a size class.

J gene: TRBJ1-5
clone size: .
D gene: .
V gene: TRBV7-7
CDR3 protein: CASSLRGGERIYSNQPQHF
CDR3 DNA: TGTGCTAGCAGCTTGCGCGGGGGGGAACGAATCTATAGCAATCAGCCCCAGCATTTT

J gene: TRBJ1-3
clone size: .
D gene: TRBD1
V gene: TRBV4-1
CDR3 protein: CASSLSQGAGNTIYF
CDR3 DNA: TGCGCCAGCAGCCTCTCACAGGGGGCTGGAAACACCATATATTTT

J gene: TRBJ2-7
clone size: .
D gene: TRBD2
V gene: TRBV5-5
CDR3 protein: CASSLEGLAIYEQYF
CDR3 DNA: TGTGCCAGCAGCTTGGAGGGACTAGCTATCTACGAGCAGTACTTC

J gene: TRBJ2-3
clone size: few
D gene: .
V gene: TRBV20-1
CDR3 protein: CSARGEDTQYF
CDR3 DNA: TGCAGTGCTAGGGGGGAGGATACGCAGTATTTT

J gene: TRBJ1-1
clone size: few
D gene: .
V gene: TRBV12-3/TRBV12-4
CDR3 protein: CASSSTVGGTEAFF
CDR3 DNA: TGTGCCAGCAGTTCAACTGTGGGGGGCACTGAAGCTTTCTTT

J gene: TRBJ2-1
clone size: once
D gene: TRBD1
V gene: TRBV27
CDR3 protein: CASSETGESYNEQFF
CDR3 DNA: TGTGCCAGCAGTGAGACAGGGGAGTCCTACAATGAGCAGTTCTTC

J gene: TRBJ2-1
clone size: .
D gene: .
V gene: TRBV6-1
CDR3 protein: CASSEGGFSYNEQFF
CDR3 DNA: TGTGCCAGCAGTGAGGGGGGCTTTTCCTACAATGAGCAGTTCTTC

J gene: TRBJ2-5
clone size: .
D gene: TRBD1
V gene: TRBV27
CDR3 protein: CASARGTGLRKTQYF
CDR3 DNA: TGTGCCAGCGCGAGGGGGACAGGGTTACGGAAGACCCAGTACTTC

J gene: TRBJ2-5
clone size: .
D gene: TRBD2
V gene: TRBV28
CDR3 protein: CASSVTGLAGKETQYF
CDR3 DNA: TGTGCCAGCAGCGTTACGGGACTAGCGGGAAAAGAGACCCAGTACTTC

J gene: TRBJ2-7
clone size: .
D gene: .
V gene: TRBV6-2/TRBV6-3
CDR3 protein: CASSYGGNEQYF
CDR3 DNA: TGTGCCAGCAGTTACGGAGGGAACGAGCAGTACTTC

J gene: TRBJ2-7
clone size: .
D gene: .
V gene: TRBV7-2
CDR3 protein: CASSLAAWEQYF
CDR3 DNA: TGTGCCAGCAGCTTAGCCGCGTGGGAGCAGTACTTC

J gene: TRBJ2-7
clone size: few
D gene: TRBD2
V gene: TRBV7-6
CDR3 protein: CASSLAAGSVYEQYF
CDR3 DNA: TGTGCCAGCAGCTTAGCAGCGGGATCCGTCTACGAGCAGTACTTC

J gene: TRBJ2-5
clone size: .
D gene: TRBD1
V gene: TRBV28
CDR3 protein: CASSLRQGQMQETQYF
CDR3 DNA: TGTGCCAGCAGTTTACGACAGGGGCAAATGCAAGAGACCCAGTACTTC

J gene: TRBJ2-1
clone size: many
D gene: .
V gene: TRBV6-2/TRBV6-3
CDR3 protein: CASSLKSSYNEQFF
CDR3 DNA: TGTGCCAGCAGTTTAAAGAGCTCCTACAATGAGCAGTTCTTC

J gene: TRBJ2-3
clone size: many
D gene: .
V gene: TRBV7-2
CDR3 protein: CASSRRDTYLSTQYF
CDR3 DNA: TGTGCCAGCAGCCGCCGGGACACCTACTTGAGTACGCAGTATTTT

J gene: TRBJ2-3
clone size: .
D gene: .
V gene: TRBV7-9
CDR3 protein: CASSLPGPLYTDTQYF
CDR3 DNA: TGTGCCAGCAGCTTACCGGGACCTCTCTACACAGATACGCAGTATTTT

J gene: TRBJ1-2
clone size: .
D gene: .
V gene: TRBV6-5
CDR3 protein: CASSLGVWGAGYGYTF
CDR3 DNA: TGTGCCAGCAGTTTGGGGGTATGGGGCGCGGGCTATGGCTACACCTTC

J gene: TRBJ2-7
clone size: few
D gene: TRBD1
V gene: TRBV5-5
CDR3 protein: CASSGDRAYEQYF
CDR3 DNA: TGTGCCAGCAGCGGGGACAGGGCCTACGAGCAGTACTTC

J gene: TRBJ2-1
clone size: few
D gene: TRBD1
V gene: TRBV11-1
CDR3 protein: CASKPSQGGIDEQFF
CDR3 DNA: TGTGCCAGCAAGCCATCACAGGGGGGTATCGATGAGCAGTTCTTC

J gene: TRBJ2-3
clone size: .
D gene: .
V gene: TRBV19
CDR3 protein: CASSPLVRSLADTQYF
CDR3 DNA: TGTGCCAGTAGTCCCCTAGTCCGGAGTTTGGCAGATACGCAGTATTTT

J gene: TRBJ2-7
clone size: .
D gene: .
V gene: TRBV7-6
CDR3 protein: CASSSGVSYEQYF
CDR3 DNA: TGTGCCAGCAGCTCCGGGGTTTCCTACGAGCAGTACTTC

J gene: TRBJ2-7
clone size: .
D gene: TRBD1
V gene: TRBV6-1
CDR3 protein: CASAGDRGGGEQYF
CDR3 DNA: TGTGCCAGCGCCGGGGACAGGGGAGGGGGCGAGCAGTACTTC

J gene: TRBJ1-1
clone size: .
D gene: .
V gene: TRBV7-3
CDR3 protein: CASSLNWGTEAFF
CDR3 DNA: TGTGCCAGCAGCTTAAATTGGGGCACTGAAGCTTTCTTT

J gene: TRBJ2-3
clone size: once
D gene: .
V gene: TRBV7-6
CDR3 protein: CASSLSLGTTDTQYF
CDR3 DNA: TGTGCTAGCAGCTTATCCTTGGGGACCACAGATACGCAGTATTTT

J gene: TRBJ2-1
clone size: .
D gene: TRBD2
V gene: TRBV6-2/TRBV6-3
CDR3 protein: CASSYSTLAGDYNEQFF
CDR3 DNA: TGTGCCAGCAGTTACTCGACTCTAGCGGGGGACTACAATGAGCAGTTCTTC

J gene: TRBJ2-4
clone size: .
D gene: TRBD2
V gene: TRBV2
CDR3 protein: CASSEAPLFSRTGGNIQYF
CDR3 DNA: TGTGCCAGCAGTGAAGCCCCCCTCTTCAGTAGGACGGGGGGAAACATTCAGTACTTC

J gene: TRBJ2-7
clone size: .
D gene: TRBD1
V gene: TRBV5-1
CDR3 protein: CASSAGQGINEQYF
CDR3 DNA: TGCGCCAGCAGCGCGGGACAGGGTATCAACGAGCAGTACTTC

J gene: TRBJ1-4
clone size: .
D gene: TRBD1
V gene: TRBV28
CDR3 protein: CASSLMTGGTRFHREKLFF
CDR3 DNA: TGTGCCAGCAGCCTAATGACAGGGGGGACTCGGTTTCATCGTGAAAAACTGTTTTTT

J gene: TRBJ2-7
clone size: .
D gene: .
V gene: TRBV27
CDR3 protein: CASSFGGDHYEQYF
CDR3 DNA: TGTGCCAGCAGTTTCGGGGGCGATCACTACGAGCAGTACTTC

J gene: TRBJ2-7
clone size: many
D gene: TRBD2
V gene: TRBV7-2
CDR3 protein: CASSLGGGAYEQYF
CDR3 DNA: TGTGCCAGCAGCTTAGGCGGGGGGGCCTACGAGCAGTACTTC

J gene: TRBJ2-7
clone size: .
D gene: TRBD1
V gene: TRBV2
CDR3 protein: CASSEVGDRAYEQYF
CDR3 DNA: TGTGCCAGCAGTGAAGTTGGTGACAGGGCCTACGAGCAGTACTTC

J gene: TRBJ2-1
clone size: many
D gene: TRBD2
V gene: TRBV7-2
CDR3 protein: CASSLDRTSGGANEQFF
CDR3 DNA: TGTGCCAGCAGCTTAGATCGGACTAGCGGGGGGGCAAATGAGCAGTTCTTC

J gene: TRBJ2-1
clone size: .
D gene: .
V gene: TRBV28
CDR3 protein: CASSQDTGGNEQFF
CDR3 DNA: TGTGCCAGCAGTCAAGACACCGGTGGGAATGAGCAGTTCTTC

J gene: TRBJ1-1
clone size: .
D gene: .
V gene: TRBV12-3/TRBV12-4
CDR3 protein: CASSFGRVGDTEAFF
CDR3 DNA: TGTGCCAGCAGTTTCGGTCGGGTGGGGGACACTGAAGCTTTCTTT

J gene: TRBJ1-1
clone size: many
D gene: .
V gene: TRBV4-1
CDR3 protein: CASSPWSGTEAFF
CDR3 DNA: TGCGCCAGCAGCCCCTGGTCCGGCACTGAAGCTTTCTTT

J gene: TRBJ2-7
clone size: few
D gene: TRBD1
V gene: TRBV14
CDR3 protein: CASSRGQGSEQYF
CDR3 DNA: TGTGCCAGCAGCCGGGGACAGGGGAGCGAGCAGTACTTC

J gene: TRBJ1-1
clone size: .
D gene: .
V gene: TRBV6-1
CDR3 protein: CASSARDTEAFF
CDR3 DNA: TGTGCCAGCAGTGCCAGGGACACTGAAGCTTTCTTT

J gene: TRBJ2-7
clone size: few
D gene: TRBD2
V gene: TRBV7-2
CDR3 protein: CASSLETREVAGHHEQYF
CDR3 DNA: TGTGCCAGCAGCTTAGAAACGAGGGAAGTAGCGGGGCACCACGAGCAGTACTTC

J gene: TRBJ2-7
clone size: .
D gene: .
V gene: TRBV7-6
CDR3 protein: CASSFGEHKTYEQYF
CDR3 DNA: TGTGCCAGCAGCTTTGGCGAGCACAAGACCTACGAGCAGTACTTC

J gene: TRBJ1-6
clone size: .
D gene: .
V gene: TRBV3-1
CDR3 protein: CASSQERGFSYNSPLHF
CDR3 DNA: TGTGCCAGCAGCCAAGAGAGGGGGTTTTCCTATAATTCACCCCTCCACTTT

J gene: TRBJ2-5
clone size: few
D gene: TRBD2
V gene: TRBV27
CDR3 protein: CASSLWGGFETQYF
CDR3 DNA: TGTGCCAGCAGTTTATGGGGAGGGTTTGAGACCCAGTACTTC

J gene: TRBJ2-7
clone size: .
D gene: .
V gene: TRBV6-5
CDR3 protein: CASSYSWADYEQYF
CDR3 DNA: TGTGCCAGCAGTTACTCGTGGGCAGACTACGAGCAGTACTTC

J gene: TRBJ1-5
clone size: .
D gene: .
V gene: TRBV19
CDR3 protein: CASSIVLAGGNQPQHF
CDR3 DNA: TGTGCCAGTAGTATAGTTCTCGCCGGGGGCAATCAGCCCCAGCATTTT

J gene: TRBJ2-6
clone size: .
D gene: TRBD2
V gene: TRBV14
CDR3 protein: CASSYLAGGPRGGANVLTF
CDR3 DNA: TGTGCCAGCAGCTACCTAGCGGGGGGGCCTCGTGGAGGGGCCAACGTCCTGACTTTC

J gene: TRBJ2-7
clone size: .
D gene: .
V gene: TRBV5-1
CDR3 protein: CASSLGTDYYF
CDR3 DNA: TGCGCCAGCAGCTTGGGGACGGACTACTACTTC

J gene: TRBJ2-5
clone size: once
D gene: TRBD1
V gene: TRBV6-5
CDR3 protein: CASSSRDRYSETQYF
CDR3 DNA: TGTGCCAGCAGTTCCCGGGACAGATACTCAGAGACCCAGTACTTC

J gene: TRBJ1-5
clone size: few
D gene: .
V gene: TRBV7-9
CDR3 protein: CASSLAAGGFSNQPQHF
CDR3 DNA: TGTGCCAGCAGCTTAGCGGCGGGGGGATTCAGCAATCAGCCCCAGCATTTT

J gene: TRBJ2-3
clone size: few
D gene: TRBD1
V gene: TRBV12-3/TRBV12-4
CDR3 protein: CASSYSTGESTDTQYF
CDR3 DNA: TGTGCCAGCAGCTACTCGACAGGGGAAAGCACAGATACGCAGTATTTT

J gene: TRBJ1-2
clone size: few
D gene: .
V gene: TRBV24-1
CDR3 protein: CATSDFRGPQSGYGYTF
CDR3 DNA: TGTGCCACCAGTGATTTCCGTGGACCGCAGTCGGGCTATGGCTACACCTTC

J gene: TRBJ1-1
clone size: .
D gene: .
V gene: TRBV11-1
CDR3 protein: CASSPRRGEVTEAFF
CDR3 DNA: TGTGCCAGCAGCCCCCGGAGGGGAGAGGTGACTGAAGCTTTCTTT

J gene: TRBJ2-1
clone size: .
D gene: TRBD2
V gene: TRBV10-3
CDR3 protein: CAISLGGGPPNEQFF
CDR3 DNA: TGTGCCATCAGCCTTGGGGGGGGACCTCCAAATGAGCAGTTCTTC

J gene: TRBJ2-7
clone size: .
D gene: .
V gene: TRBV7-2
CDR3 protein: CASSLARPSYEQYF
CDR3 DNA: TGTGCCAGCAGCCTAGCCCGTCCTTCCTACGAGCAGTACTTC